Below are 14 T cell receptor beta chains sequenced from a single sample in a study of Ad26.COV2.S vaccination and SARS-CoV-2 variants. Here immunoSEQ multiplex PCR was the method, and the copy in TCRdb shows in-frame clones only, minus some. The repertoire consists of roughly 240,000 clones, with roughly 90% occurring once and the leading ten covering roughly 10%. As for treatment: roughly 18 received Ad26.COV2.S at low or high dose, single or two shots; a few received placebo; per-sample allocation not given. Collection of the samples took place on day 63 after the first injection of vaccine or placebo. The sample in question was peripheral blood, obtained in a trial of Ad26.COV2.S vaccine versus placebo. Source of these receptors: a person between 18 and 65 years old who received the Ad26.COV2.S COVID-19 vaccine or a placebo.

The chain couples TRBV9 to TRBJ2-5; D may be TRBD1 (6 bases). Germline CDR1 SGDLS, CDR2 YYNGEE. The CDR3 runs to 14 residues. Trimming cost V 0 bases and J 1 base, with 7 bases left between them. CDR3 DNA sequence: TGTGCCAGCAGCGTAGAGGGGGTCCAAGAGACCCAGTACTTC. Translation: CASSVEGVQETQYF.

This chain uses TRBV18 with TRBJ2-6; TRBD1 aligns across 7 bases. The CDR3 covers 14 residues. Germline CDR1 is KGHSH and CDR2 is LQKENI. V lost 8 bases, J lost 2 bases, and 3 bases stayed unmatched. The CDR3 nucleotides are TGTGCCAGCCAGACAGGGCCTGGGGCCAACGTCCTGACTTTC. Translation: CASQTGPGANVLTF. The complete variable domain, with remaining parts taken from reference TRBV18 and TRBJ2-6, reads NAGVMQNPRHLVRRRGQEARLRCSPMKGHSHVYWYRQLPEEGLKFMVYLQKENIIDESGMPKERFSAEFPKEGPSILRIQQVVRGDSAAYFCASQTGPGANVLTFGAGSRLTVL.

This chain joins TRBV7-8 and TRBJ2-5, with TRBD1 matching over 11 bases. Germline CDR1 SGHVS, CDR2 FQNEAQ. Trimming at V came to 5 bases and at J to 4 bases, leaving 3 bases not matched to a gene. The CDR3 is 14 residues long. In DNA, the CDR3 is TGTGCCAGCAGCACCGGACAGGGGGCAGAGACCCAGTACTTC. Its translation: CASSTGQGAETQYF.

V is TRBV19 and J is TRBJ1-5; 7 bases map to TRBD1. The CDR3 runs to 14 residues. Germline trimming cut 2 bases from V and 11 bases from J; bases unmatched to any gene: 9. Germline V gene lookup returns CDR1 LNHDA and CDR2 SQIVND (reference sequence). The CDR3 loop reads CASSIQITGESQHF. As DNA, the CDR3 is TGTGCCAGTAGTATACAAATAACAGGGGAGTCCCAGCATTTT.

The gene calls are TRBV3-1 (or the pseudogene TRBV3-2) and TRBJ2-1; 7 bases match TRBD1. The CDR3 loop spans 14 amino acids. CDR1 is LGHDT, CDR2 YNNKEL, per germline (reference sequence). The trim removed 4 bases at V and 2 bases at J, leaving 2 bases unmatched. CDR3 nucleotide sequence: TGTGCCAGCAGCCTCCAGGGGGCCTACAATGAGCAGTTCTTC. The encoded protein is CASSLQGAYNEQFF.

The rearrangement uses TRBV7-3 and TRBJ2-3; D assignment may be TRBD1 or TRBD2 (5 bases each). The CDR3 extends over 13 amino acids. CDR1 and CDR2 (germline): SGHTA, FQGTGA. V lost 2 bases and J 3 bases, leaving 6 bases between the germline ends. The CDR3: CASSLWGTDTQYF. CDR3 sequence (DNA): TGTGCCAGCAGCTTATGGGGGACAGATACGCAGTATTTT.

The genes are TRBV3-1 (or the pseudogene TRBV3-2) and TRBJ1-1; TRBD1 might be the D (5 bases). CDR3 length: 18 amino acids. Looked up from germline, CDR1 is LGHDT and CDR2 is YNNKEL (reference sequence). Trimming took off 4 bases at V and 1 base at J, with 22 bases between the two ends. DNA of the CDR3: TGTGCCAGCAGCCGTTTGGGAGGGGCGCTAAGAGGGAACACTGAAGCTTTCTTT. It encodes CASSRLGGALRGNTEAFF.

The chain uses TRBV7-6 and TRBJ1-4; D is uncertain. In germline, CDR1 is SGHVS, CDR2 FNYEAQ. The length of the CDR3 is 14 residues. V was trimmed by 5 bases and J by 3 bases, leaving 10 bases between them. CDR3 in DNA: TGTGCCAGCAGCAAGGGTTGGGCTAATGAAAAACTGTTTTTT. This codes for CASSKGWANEKLFF.

CDR3 coding DNA: TGTGCCAGCAGCGTAAACCCGGACAGGGCTCAAGAGACCCAGTACTTC. Amino acids: CASSVNPDRAQETQYF. The chain employs TRBV9 and TRBJ2-5; TRBD1 matches at 8 bases. CDR1 is SGDLS, CDR2 YYNGEE, per germline. V lost 1 base and J lost 2; bases outside the gene matches: 7. This CDR3 contains 16 residues.

This CDR3 reads CASGGVAYEQYF. In nucleotides, the CDR3 is TGTGCCAGCGGGGGGGTCGCCTACGAGCAGTACTTC. The V call is TRBV6-6, the J call TRBJ2-7; 7 bases fit TRBD2. V was clipped by 8 bases and J by 2 bases; unmatched bases: 3. Looked up from germline, CDR1 is MNHNY and CDR2 is SVGAGI (reference sequence). This CDR3 has 12 residues.

CDR3 DNA: TGTGCCAGCTCACCACCGACAGGGTTAGCTGGAAACACCATATATTTT. The encoded protein is CASSPPTGLAGNTIYF. The gene calls are TRBV18 and TRBJ1-3, with 7 bases identical to TRBD1. The length of the CDR3 is 16 residues. Unmatched junction bases numbered 4, after V lost 0 bases and J lost 2 bases. Germline V gene data show CDR1 as KGHSH and CDR2 as LQKENI.

The V gene is TRBV4-1, the J gene TRBJ1-1; D is possibly TRBD1 (6 bases). V was clipped by 4 bases and J by 1 base, with 13 bases between them. This CDR3 region has 15 residues. In germline, CDR1 is MGHRA, CDR2 YSYEKL. In DNA form, the CDR3 reads TGCGCCAGCAGCCCGGAGGGGGGCCAGAACACTGAAGCTTTCTTT. This sequence encodes CASSPEGGQNTEAFF.

CDR3 sequence: CASSSPSGGAGDTQYF. The CDR3 DNA reads as TGTGCCAGCAGCTCCCCTAGCGGGGGGGCTGGGGATACGCAGTATTTT. The chain recombines TRBV13 with TRBJ2-3, with 12 bases lining up with TRBD2. V shed 4 bases, J shed 6 bases, and the junction held 8 bases outside the gene matches. CDR1 PRHDT and CDR2 FYEKMQ come from the germline V gene (reference sequence). The CDR3 loop spans 16 amino acids.

The chain is built from TRBV7-8 and TRBJ2-5; TRBD2 aligns across 13 bases. The length of the CDR3 is 16 residues. Germline-derived CDR1 and CDR2 are SGHVS and FQNEAQ. V trimming: 4 bases; J trimming: 1 base; junction bases outside the gene matches: 3. This CDR3 is CASSSGTSGIQETQYF. CDR3 sequence (DNA): TGTGCCAGCAGCTCCGGGACTAGCGGGATCCAAGAGACCCAGTACTTC.